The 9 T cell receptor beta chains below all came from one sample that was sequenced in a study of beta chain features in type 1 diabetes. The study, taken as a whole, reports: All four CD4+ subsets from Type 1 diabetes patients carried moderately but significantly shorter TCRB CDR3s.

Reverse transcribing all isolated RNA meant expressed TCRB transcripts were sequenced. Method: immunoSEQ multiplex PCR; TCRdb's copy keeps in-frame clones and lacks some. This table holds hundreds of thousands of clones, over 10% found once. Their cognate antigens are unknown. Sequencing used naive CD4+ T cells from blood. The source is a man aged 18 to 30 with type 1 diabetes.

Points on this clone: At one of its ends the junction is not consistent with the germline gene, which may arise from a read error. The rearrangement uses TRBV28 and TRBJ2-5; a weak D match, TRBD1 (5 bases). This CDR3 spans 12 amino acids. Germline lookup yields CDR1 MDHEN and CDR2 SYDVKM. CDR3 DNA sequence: TGTGCCAGCAGCACACGGACGGCGCTAGGGGACTTC. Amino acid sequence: CASSTRTALGDF.

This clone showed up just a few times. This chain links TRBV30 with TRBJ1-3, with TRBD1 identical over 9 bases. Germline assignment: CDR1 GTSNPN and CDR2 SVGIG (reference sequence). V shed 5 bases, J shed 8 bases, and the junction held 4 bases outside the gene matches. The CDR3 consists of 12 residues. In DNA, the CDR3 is TGTGCCTGGGGGACAGGGAGGGACACCATATATTTT. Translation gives CAWGTGRDTIYF. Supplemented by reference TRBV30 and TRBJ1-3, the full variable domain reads SQTIHQWPATLVQPVGSPLSLECTVEGTSNPNLYWYRQAAGRGLQLLFYSVGIGQISSEVPQNLSASRPQDRQFILSSKKLLLSDSGFYLCAWGTGRDTIYFGEGSWLTVV.

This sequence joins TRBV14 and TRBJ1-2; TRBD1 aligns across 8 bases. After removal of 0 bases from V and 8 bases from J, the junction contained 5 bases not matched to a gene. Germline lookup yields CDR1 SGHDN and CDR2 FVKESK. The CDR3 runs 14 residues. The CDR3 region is CASSQDQTGAGYTF. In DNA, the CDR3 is TGTGCCAGCAGCCAAGATCAGACAGGGGCGGGCTACACCTTC.

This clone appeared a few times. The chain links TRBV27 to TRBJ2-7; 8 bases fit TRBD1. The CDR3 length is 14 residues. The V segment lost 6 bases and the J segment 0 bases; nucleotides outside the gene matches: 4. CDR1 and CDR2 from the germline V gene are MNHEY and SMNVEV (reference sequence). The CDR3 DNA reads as TGTGCCAGCAGCGGGACAGGAGGCTCCTACGAGCAGTACTTC. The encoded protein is CASSGTGGSYEQYF.

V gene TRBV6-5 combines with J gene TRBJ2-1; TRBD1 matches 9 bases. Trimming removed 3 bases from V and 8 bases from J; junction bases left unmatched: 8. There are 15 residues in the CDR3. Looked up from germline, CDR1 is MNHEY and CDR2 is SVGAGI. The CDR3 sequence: CASSYGQGTVDEQFF. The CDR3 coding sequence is TGTGCCAGCAGTTATGGACAGGGGACAGTCGATGAGCAGTTCTTC.

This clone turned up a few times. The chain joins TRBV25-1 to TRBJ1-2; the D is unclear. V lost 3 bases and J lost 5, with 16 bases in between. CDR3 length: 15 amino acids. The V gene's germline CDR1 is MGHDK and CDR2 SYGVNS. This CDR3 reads CASSEVDGPLYGYTF. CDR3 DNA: TGTGCCAGCAGTGAGGTGGACGGACCGCTTTATGGCTACACCTTC.

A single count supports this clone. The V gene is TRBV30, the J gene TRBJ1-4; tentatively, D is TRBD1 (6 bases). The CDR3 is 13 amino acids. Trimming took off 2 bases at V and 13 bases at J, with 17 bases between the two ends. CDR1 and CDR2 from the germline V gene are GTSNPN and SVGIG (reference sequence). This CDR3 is CAWSPGASALLFF. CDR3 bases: TGTGCCTGGAGTCCGGGGGCTAGCGCCTTACTGTTTTTT.

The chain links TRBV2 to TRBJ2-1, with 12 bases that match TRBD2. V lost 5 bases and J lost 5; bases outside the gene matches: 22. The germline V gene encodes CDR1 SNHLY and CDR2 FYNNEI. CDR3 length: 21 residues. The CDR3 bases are TGTGCCAGCAGTCATACCACACTAGCGGGGGGCCTGGTTAGATTTAACAATGAGCAGTTCTTC. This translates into CASSHTTLAGGLVRFNNEQFF.

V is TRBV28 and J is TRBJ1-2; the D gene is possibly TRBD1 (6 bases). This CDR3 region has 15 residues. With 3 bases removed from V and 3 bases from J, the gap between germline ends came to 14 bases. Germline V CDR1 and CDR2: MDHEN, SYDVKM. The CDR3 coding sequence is TGTGCCAGCAGTTTCTCGACAGGCCGTGACTATGGCTACACCTTC. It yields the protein CASSFSTGRDYGYTF.